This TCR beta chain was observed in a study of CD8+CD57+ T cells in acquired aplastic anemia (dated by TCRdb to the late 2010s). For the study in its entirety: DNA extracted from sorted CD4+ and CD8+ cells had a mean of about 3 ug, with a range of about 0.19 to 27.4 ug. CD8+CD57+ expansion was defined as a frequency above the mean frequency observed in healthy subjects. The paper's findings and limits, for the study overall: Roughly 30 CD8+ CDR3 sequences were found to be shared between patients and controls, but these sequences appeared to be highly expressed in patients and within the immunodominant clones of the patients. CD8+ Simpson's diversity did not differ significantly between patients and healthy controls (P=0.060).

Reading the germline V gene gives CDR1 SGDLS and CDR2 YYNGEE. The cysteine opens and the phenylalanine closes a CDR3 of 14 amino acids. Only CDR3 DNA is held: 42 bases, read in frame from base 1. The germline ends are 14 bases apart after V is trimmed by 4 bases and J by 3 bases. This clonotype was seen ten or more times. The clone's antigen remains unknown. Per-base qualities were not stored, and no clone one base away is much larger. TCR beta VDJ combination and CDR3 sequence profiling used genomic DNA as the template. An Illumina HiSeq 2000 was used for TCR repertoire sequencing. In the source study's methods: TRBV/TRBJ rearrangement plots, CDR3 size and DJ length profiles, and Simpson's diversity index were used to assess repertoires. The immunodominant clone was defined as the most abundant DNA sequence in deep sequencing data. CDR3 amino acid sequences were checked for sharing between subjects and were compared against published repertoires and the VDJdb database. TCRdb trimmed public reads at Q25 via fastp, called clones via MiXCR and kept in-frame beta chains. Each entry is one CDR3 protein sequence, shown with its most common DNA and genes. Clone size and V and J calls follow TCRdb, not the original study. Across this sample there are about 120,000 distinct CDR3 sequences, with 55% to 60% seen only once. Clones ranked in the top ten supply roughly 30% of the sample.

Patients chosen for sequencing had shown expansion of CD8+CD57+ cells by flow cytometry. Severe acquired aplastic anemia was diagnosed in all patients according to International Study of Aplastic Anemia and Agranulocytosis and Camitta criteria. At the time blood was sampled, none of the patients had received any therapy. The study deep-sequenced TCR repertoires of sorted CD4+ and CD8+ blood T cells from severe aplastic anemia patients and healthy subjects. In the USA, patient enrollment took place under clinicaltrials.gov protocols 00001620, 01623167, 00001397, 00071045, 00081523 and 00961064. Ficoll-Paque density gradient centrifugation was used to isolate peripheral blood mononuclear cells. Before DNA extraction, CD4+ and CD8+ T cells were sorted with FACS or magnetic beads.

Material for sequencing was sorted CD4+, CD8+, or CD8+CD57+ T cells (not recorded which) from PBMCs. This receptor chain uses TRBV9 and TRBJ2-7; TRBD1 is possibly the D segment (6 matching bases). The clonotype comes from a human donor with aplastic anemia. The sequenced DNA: TGTGCCAGCAGCCCGGGGCAGGGGCTCTACGAGCAGTACTTC. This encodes CASSPGQGLYEQYF.